A selection of T cell receptor beta chains follows, all from one sample in a study of regulatory T cells in long-lasting Graves disease. TCRdb called the multiplex PCR reads again in MiXCR, with one record for every CDR3 protein. In the table there are some 340,000 distinct CDR3 sequences, roughly 12% of which are singletons. These data also featured in a second study, about T cells in Graves' hyperthyroidism and ophthalmopathy.

This material consisted of peripheral blood mononuclear cells (PBMCs), taken at new diagnosis, from a patient treated with antithyroid drugs. All receptors derive from a young woman with Graves disease. CDR3s include the opening cysteine and the closing phenylalanine or tryptophan. D genes are given only for firm matches. Clone size is given for some rows only: seen once, a few or many times, or a class if the clone is expanded.

V,J,size,D,CDR3,DNA
TRBV7-9,TRBJ1-1,many,NA,CASSLGPPEAFF,TGTGCCAGCAGCTTAGGGCCCCCTGAAGCTTTCTTT
TRBV28,TRBJ2-5,many,NA,CASSYRTVQETQYF,TGTGCCAGCAGTTACAGAACGGTCCAAGAGACCCAGTACTTC
TRBV5-5,TRBJ2-2,many,TRBD1,CASNGGTVNTGELFF,TGTGCCAGCAACGGTGGGACAGTGAACACCGGGGAGCTGTTTTTT
TRBV27,TRBJ2-1,NA,NA,CASSLMGAEQFF,TGTGCCAGCAGTTTAATGGGTGCTGAGCAGTTCTTC
TRBV10-3,TRBJ2-5,NA,TRBD1,CAISEGQGSFGETQYF,TGTGCCATCAGTGAGGGACAGGGGAGTTTCGGGGAGACCCAGTACTTC
TRBV18,TRBJ1-1,many,NA,CASSPPSKNTEAFF,TGTGCCAGCTCACCACCTAGTAAGAACACTGAAGCTTTCTTT
TRBV9,TRBJ2-4,many,NA,CASSVDHDGAKNIQYF,TGTGCCAGCAGCGTAGATCATGACGGCGCCAAAAACATTCAGTACTTC
TRBV5-1,TRBJ1-4,many,NA,CASSRSLTRGLEKLFF,TGCGCCAGCAGTCGTTCCTTGACGAGGGGGTTAGAAAAACTGTTTTTT
TRBV29-1,TRBJ2-3,many,TRBD2,CSVPAGGAQYF,TGCAGCGTCCCAGCGGGAGGTGCGCAGTATTTT
TRBV20-1,TRBJ1-1,few,NA,CSASEAGATTEAFF,TGCAGTGCTAGTGAGGCAGGGGCCACCACTGAAGCTTTCTTT
TRBV5-1,TRBJ2-7,few,NA,CASQTLLGGAGYEQYF,TGCGCCAGTCAAACCCTTCTAGGGGGCGCGGGGTACGAGCAGTACTTC
TRBV7-2,TRBJ2-3,many,NA,CASSPRGSGLDTQYF,TGTGCCAGCAGCCCTCGGGGGAGCGGGCTAGATACGCAGTATTTT
TRBV6-2/TRBV6-3,TRBJ2-4,few,NA,CASSYPQGSAKNIQYF,TGTGCCAGCAGTTACCCACAGGGATCAGCCAAAAACATTCAGTACTTC
TRBV27,TRBJ1-5,many,TRBD1,CASTSGTGAQPQHF,TGTGCCAGCACCTCCGGGACAGGGGCACAGCCCCAGCATTTT
TRBV7-2,TRBJ2-5,many,NA,CASSLGGPGKTQYF,TGTGCCAGCAGCCTGGGGGGGCCGGGGAAGACCCAGTACTTC
TRBV19,TRBJ2-1,once,NA,CASGDYYNEQFF,TGTGCCAGTGGTGATTACTACAATGAGCAGTTCTTC
TRBV20-1,TRBJ2-3,many,NA,CSARGGRPTDTQYF,TGCAGTGCTAGGGGTGGACGACCCACAGATACGCAGTATTTT
TRBV4-3,TRBJ2-3,many,TRBD2,CASRPSGSSDTQYF,TGCGCCAGCAGGCCCAGCGGGAGTTCTGATACGCAGTATTTT
TRBV12-3/TRBV12-4,TRBJ2-1,many,TRBD1,CASSPQDRTIPEQFF,TGTGCCAGCAGTCCTCAGGACAGGACGATACCCGAGCAGTTCTTC
TRBV5-1,TRBJ2-2,many,TRBD2,CASSPGLAGGTGELFF,TGCGCCAGCAGCCCCGGACTAGCGGGAGGCACCGGGGAGCTGTTTTTT
TRBV6-1,TRBJ2-5,many,NA,CASRRMYQETQYF,TGTGCCAGCAGGAGGATGTACCAAGAGACCCAGTACTTC
TRBV28,TRBJ2-7,few,NA,CASGQGLYEFRSSYEQYF,TGTGCCAGCGGGCAGGGCCTCTACGAATTCCGGAGCTCCTACGAGCAGTACTTC
TRBV10-3,TRBJ1-6,many,NA,CAISERSSPLHF,TGTGCCATCAGTGAAAGGAGTTCACCCCTCCACTTT
TRBV7-2,TRBJ2-7,many,TRBD2,CASSWGSGSKYEQYF,TGTGCCAGCAGCTGGGGTAGCGGGAGTAAATACGAGCAGTACTTC
TRBV12-3/TRBV12-4,TRBJ1-2,many,NA,CASSLTINYGYTF,TGTGCCAGCAGTTTAACCATTAACTATGGCTACACCTTC
TRBV7-8,TRBJ2-7,few,TRBD1,CASSADRSYVQQYF,TGTGCCAGCAGCGCGGACAGGTCGTATGTCCAGCAGTACTTC
TRBV4-3,TRBJ2-3,NA,NA,CASSQGYQGWGDTQYF,TGCGCCAGCAGCCAAGGATACCAAGGATGGGGAGATACGCAGTATTTT
TRBV4-2,TRBJ2-1,NA,NA,CASSNTGNEQFF,TGTGCCAGCAGCAACACTGGGAATGAGCAGTTCTTC